One and the same sample provided the 32 T cell receptor beta chains below, sequenced in a study of T cell repertoires in cytomegalovirus infection. One entry per CDR3 protein results from TCRdb running MiXCR on the reads. The sample consists of roughly 150,000 distinct CDR3 sequences, 20% to 30% of them appearing once. Source material: PBMCs. These receptors were collected from a human donor in good health (CMV status not recorded). Some clones in this sample may be carry-over from other donors' samples.

This chain links TRBV7-6 with TRBJ2-7; D gene ambiguous. The CDR3 is made up of 13 amino acids. Germline CDR1 SGHVS, CDR2 FNYEAQ. V was pared by 5 bases and J by 2 bases, with 10 bases between. Here the CDR3 reads CASSPGPPYEQYF. In DNA, the CDR3 is TGTGCCAGCAGCCCTGGACCACCCTACGAGCAGTACTTC.

The rearrangement links TRBV6-2 or TRBV6-3 to TRBJ2-1, with 10 bases that match TRBD2. The CDR3 loop spans 17 amino acids. Germline CDR1 is MNHEY and CDR2 is SVGEGT. V trimming: 5 bases; J trimming: 7 bases; junction bases outside the gene matches: 14. CDR3: CASSPQWTSGSRNEQFF. The CDR3 bases are TGTGCCAGCAGTCCTCAGTGGACTAGCGGAAGTAGGAATGAGCAGTTCTTC.

This rearrangement joins TRBV7-3 to TRBJ2-7; no definite D call. CDR1 SGHTA and CDR2 FQGTGA come from the germline V gene. The CDR3 length is 13 residues. V was cut by 5 bases and J by 2 bases, with 10 bases left in between. In DNA form, the CDR3 reads TGTGCCAGCAGCCCCACGGCAGCCTACGAGCAGTACTTC. It yields the protein CASSPTAAYEQYF.

CDR3 nucleotide sequence: TGTGCCAGCAGCCAAGATCGGACAGGGTGGTCACCCCTCCACTTT. This codes for CASSQDRTGWSPLHF. The rearrangement joins TRBV3-1 to TRBJ1-6; TRBD1 agrees at 8 bases. This CDR3 has 15 amino acids. V trimming: 0 bases; J trimming: 10 bases; junction bases outside the gene matches: 5. The germline V gene encodes CDR1 LGHDT and CDR2 YNNKEL (reference sequence).

There are a few counts of this clonotype. The V and J genes are TRBV28 and TRBJ2-7; either TRBD1 or TRBD2 may fit D (5 bases each). The length of the CDR3 is 14 residues. Trimming left V 3 bases short and J 7 bases short, with 16 bases between. From germline, CDR1 is MDHEN and CDR2 SYDVKM. The CDR3 is CASSFQGDRGEQYF. In DNA form, the CDR3 reads TGTGCCAGCAGTTTTCAAGGGGATCGAGGGGAGCAGTACTTC.

V is TRBV10-3 and J is TRBJ1-1, with TRBD1 as a possible D gene (6 bases). The CDR3 is made up of 13 amino acids. Trimming pared 7 bases from V and 0 bases from J, leaving 9 bases between. The germline V gene has CDR1 ENHRY and CDR2 SYGVKD. CDR3 loop: CAIIRDMNTEAFF. CDR3 nucleotides: TGTGCCATCATCCGGGACATGAACACTGAAGCTTTCTTT.

The chain couples TRBV6-1 to TRBJ1-1, with D uncertain. V shed 1 base and J shed 11 bases, with 11 bases lying between them. This CDR3 is built from 12 residues. Germline V lookup: CDR1 MNHNS, CDR2 SASEGT. In DNA, the CDR3 is TGTGCCAGCAGTGAAGACTCTCTCGGCGCTTTCTTT. Protein product: CASSEDSLGAFF.

The chain links TRBV6-6 to TRBJ1-5; 9 nucleotides line up with TRBD1. The V gene's germline CDR1 is MNHNY and CDR2 SVGAGI (reference sequence). The CDR3 covers 14 residues. V lost 5 bases and J lost 5; bases outside the gene matches: 4. CDR3 region: CASSLDRGDQPQHF. Written as DNA, the CDR3 is TGTGCCAGCAGTCTGGACAGGGGCGATCAGCCCCAGCATTTT.

This clonotype appeared many times. The rearrangement uses TRBV7-2 and TRBJ2-5; 11 bases align to TRBD2. The germline V gene has CDR1 SGHTA and CDR2 FQGNSA. The CDR3 is 17 residues long. Trimming at V came to 1 base and at J to 7 bases, leaving 11 bases not matched to a gene. CDR3 sequence: CASSLGLAGGRVGTQYF. CDR3 nucleotide sequence: TGTGCCAGCAGCTTAGGTCTAGCGGGGGGCCGGGTTGGGACCCAGTACTTC.

This clonotype was seen once. Possible read error: a much larger clone is one base away. V usage is TRBV7-9 and J usage is TRBJ2-3; no firm D call. The germline CDR1 and CDR2 sequences are SEHNR and FQNEAQ (reference sequence). Trimming stripped 5 bases from V and 3 bases from J, with 12 bases between. The CDR3 has 14 residues. CDR3 nucleotide sequence: TGTGCCAGCAGCCCGTCCCTGGGAACAGATACGCAGTATTTT. It encodes CASSPSLGTDTQYF.

A few counts support this clonotype. This chain links TRBV25-1 with TRBJ2-7, with D perhaps TRBD1 or TRBD2 (5 bases each). Germline assignment: CDR1 MGHDK and CDR2 SYGVNS. Trimming cost V 0 bases and J 6 bases, with 15 bases left between them. The CDR3 is 15 residues long. The CDR3 DNA follows: TGTGCCAGCAGTGAATACGGGACCGGGACGCGCGAGCAGTACTTC. It specifies CASSEYGTGTREQYF.

The chain combines TRBV29-1 with TRBJ1-2; TRBD1 matches at 11 bases. CDR1 and CDR2 (germline): SQVTM, ANQGSEA. The CDR3 covers 18 residues. V lost 0 bases to trimming and J lost 7 bases; unmatched junction nucleotides: 16. CDR3 sequence reads: CSVEDLRGQGAMFGGYTF. In DNA form, the CDR3 reads TGCAGCGTTGAAGATCTTCGAGGACAGGGGGCTATGTTTGGTGGCTACACCTTC.

This clonotype has a count of ten or more. This rearrangement joins TRBV28 to TRBJ2-7, with D perhaps matching TRBD2 (7 bases). Looked up from germline, CDR1 is MDHEN and CDR2 is SYDVKM. The CDR3 runs to 15 residues. Trimming took 3 bases from V and 7 from J, leaving 19 bases between them. The chain's CDR3 is CASSFQQGFGGEQYF. CDR3 in DNA: TGTGCCAGCAGTTTCCAACAGGGCTTCGGGGGGGAGCAGTACTTC.

This clonotype occurred many times. The CDR3 protein is CASTSYDYEQYF. The CDR3 region has the DNA TGTGCCAGCACGAGTTATGACTACGAGCAGTACTTC. V usage is TRBV28 and J usage is TRBJ2-7; the D is unclear. This CDR3 has 12 residues. V gave up 7 bases and J gave up 3 bases, with 10 bases separating them. CDR1 is MDHEN, CDR2 SYDVKM, per germline.

The sample holds many counts of this clonotype. The chain recombines TRBV7-2 with TRBJ2-1; D is tentatively TRBD1 or TRBD2 (5 bases each). Germline-derived CDR1 and CDR2 are SGHTA and FQGNSA. The CDR3 totals 15 residues. V was pared by 0 bases and J by 6 bases, with 12 bases between. The CDR3 bases are TGTGCCAGCAGCTTAGCGGCGATGGGGGTCAATGAGCAGTTCTTC. Translation gives CASSLAAMGVNEQFF.

The chain links TRBV12-3 or TRBV12-4 to TRBJ2-2; TRBD1 might be the D (5 bases). Trimming took off 4 bases at V and 7 bases at J, with 13 bases between the two ends. The CDR3 has 14 residues. The CDR3 here is CASSSTDSSGELFF. The DNA for the CDR3 is TGTGCCAGCAGTTCTACTGACAGCAGCGGGGAGCTGTTTTTT.

With regard to this clonotype: At one end the junction does not follow the germline gene, possibly because of a read error. This chain joins TRBV6-1 and TRBJ2-1, with 10 bases identical to TRBD2. Per the germline V gene, CDR1 is MNHNS and CDR2 is SASEGT. This CDR3 has 16 amino acids. The CDR3 protein is CARSSIAGGLHNEQFF. DNA for the CDR3: TGTGCCCGCAGTTCAATAGCGGGAGGCCTCCACAATGAGCAGTTCTTC.

This clonotype was observed at least ten times. The genes are TRBV7-3 and TRBJ1-6; D is uncertain. CDR1 and CDR2 (germline): SGHTA, FQGTGA. The CDR3 is made up of 13 amino acids. V lost 0 bases, J lost 7 bases, and 4 bases lay in between. The CDR3 DNA reads as TGTGCCAGCAGCTTAACTACCAATTCACCCCTCCACTTT. This encodes CASSLTTNSPLHF.

The gene calls are TRBV6-5 and TRBJ2-3; weak D call: TRBD2 (5 bases). The V and J ends lost 2 bases and 3 bases respectively, with 9 bases between them. Germline V gene data show CDR1 as MNHEY and CDR2 as SVGAGI. The CDR3 is 14 amino acids. The CDR3 region has the DNA TGTGCCAGCAGTTACCGACGGACTACAGATACGCAGTATTTT. As protein: CASSYRRTTDTQYF.

This chain joins TRBV27 and TRBJ1-5, with D unresolved. Between the trimmed V and J ends, which lost 1 base and 0 bases, there was a span of 4 bases. The V gene's germline CDR1 is MNHEY and CDR2 SMNVEV (reference sequence). The CDR3 has 14 residues. The CDR3 here is CASSLWGSNQPQHF. CDR3 bases: TGTGCCAGCAGTTTATGGGGTAGCAATCAGCCCCAGCATTTT.

The V call is TRBV2, the J call TRBJ2-1; D is unresolved. V lost 1 base, J lost 6 bases, and 10 bases lay in between. The CDR3 length is 14 residues. Germline V gives CDR1 SNHLY, CDR2 FYNNEI. CDR3 sequence (DNA): TGTGCCAGCAGTGAAGTAGGCTGGCCCAATGAGCAGTTCTTC. Translated, it gives CASSEVGWPNEQFF.

The chain carries TRBV20-1 and TRBJ1-1; D is perhaps TRBD1 (5 bases). Deletions cut 4 bases from V and 5 bases from J, with 14 bases between. The length of the CDR3 is 13 residues. Germline loops: CDR1 DFQATT, CDR2 SNEGSKA (reference sequence). CDR3 region: CSAMGLRGTEAFF. The CDR3 DNA is TGCAGTGCTATGGGACTCCGAGGAACTGAAGCTTTCTTT.

This clonotype has only a few counts. The V call is TRBV14, the J call TRBJ2-7; D not certain. Germline CDR1 SGHDN, CDR2 FVKESK. This CDR3 has 15 residues. Between the trimmed V and J ends, which lost 3 bases and 0 bases, there was a span of 12 bases. This CDR3 reads CASSQKTGSSYEQYF. The CDR3 DNA is TGTGCCAGCAGCCAGAAGACGGGTAGCTCCTACGAGCAGTACTTC.

As to this clonotype: A much larger clone lies a single base off, so this may be a read error. This chain links TRBV7-2 with TRBJ1-2; D is unresolved. CDR3 length: 13 residues. CDR1 is SGHTA and CDR2 is FQGNSA in the germline V gene. The CDR3 sequence is CASSHGPDYGHTF. The CDR3 DNA reads as TGTGCCAGCAGCCACGGGCCGGACTATGGCCACACCTTC.

The chain combines TRBV7-9 with TRBJ1-4; D is unresolved. The V gene's germline CDR1 is SEHNR and CDR2 FQNEAQ (reference sequence). This CDR3 spans 15 amino acids. V was cut by 2 bases and J by 1 base, with 8 bases left in between. Here the CDR3 reads CASSLRAETNEKLFF. DNA of the CDR3: TGTGCCAGCAGCTTACGCGCTGAAACTAATGAAAAACTGTTTTTT. Combining the CDR3 with reference TRBV7-9 and TRBJ1-4 gives the whole variable domain DTGVSQNPRHKITKRGQNVTFRCDPISEHNRLYWYRQTLGQGPEFLTYFQNEAQLEKSRLLSDRFSAERPKGSFSTLEIQRTEQGDSAMYLCASSLRAETNEKLFFGSGTQLSVL.

This clonotype showed up many times. J is TRBJ1-4 and V is TRBV12-3 or TRBV12-4; D perhaps matches TRBD1 (6 bases). The CDR3 totals 14 residues. Trimming stripped 6 bases from V and 3 bases from J, with 11 bases between. The CDR3 here is CASSTTGPNEKLFF. The CDR3 bases are TGTGCCAGCAGCACGACAGGCCCTAATGAAAAACTGTTTTTT.

The chain links TRBV28 to TRBJ2-7; 8 nucleotides agree with TRBD1. The CDR3 is 15 residues long. Germline V CDR1 and CDR2: MDHEN, SYDVKM. Trimming removed 4 bases from V and 3 bases from J; junction bases left unmatched: 8. CDR3 amino acids: CASSSSQGAVYEQYF. The CDR3 DNA sequence: TGTGCCAGCAGTTCCTCCCAGGGGGCCGTCTACGAGCAGTACTTC.

This clonotype was detected ten times or more. The chain uses TRBV7-8 and TRBJ1-1; 7 bases agree with TRBD1. CDR1 SGHVS and CDR2 FQNEAQ come from the germline V gene. V lost 2 bases, J lost 1 base, and 1 base stayed unmatched. The CDR3 contains 14 residues. The CDR3 is CASSLRDRNTEAFF. As DNA, the CDR3 is TGTGCCAGCAGCTTACGGGACAGGAACACTGAAGCTTTCTTT.

This clonotype was recorded many times. The chain has TRBV7-6 and TRBJ1-1; D uncertain. This CDR3 region has 13 residues. V was shortened by 5 bases and J by 1 base, with 8 bases between the two germline ends. Germline V gene sequence: CDR1 SGHVS, CDR2 FNYEAQ. For the CDR3, the DNA is TGTGCCAGCAGCCATAGAGAGAACACTGAAGCTTTCTTT. Protein sequence: CASSHRENTEAFF.

The rearrangement joins TRBV12-5 to TRBJ2-1; D ambiguous. The V gene lost 2 bases and the J gene lost 12 bases, with 17 bases spanning the gap. This CDR3 spans 14 amino acids. Per germline, CDR1 LGHNT and CDR2 FRNRAP. CDR3 sequence (DNA): TGTGCTAGTGGTTTGCCCTACCCCACGCCGGCGCAGTTCTTC. Protein product: CASGLPYPTPAQFF. Together with reference TRBV12-5 and TRBJ2-1, the CDR3 gives the full variable domain: DARVTQTPRHKVTEMGQEVTMRCQPILGHNTVFWYRQTMMQGLELLAYFRNRAPLDDSGMPKDRFSAEMPDATLATLKIQPSEPRDSAVYFCASGLPYPTPAQFFGPGTRLTVL.

V usage is TRBV12-3 or TRBV12-4 and J usage is TRBJ2-1; 9 bases align to TRBD2. The CDR3 is 16 amino acids. Trimming cost V 5 bases and J 0 bases; bases outside gene matches: 5. The CDR3 loop is CASSRSSGVSYNEQFF. As DNA, the CDR3 is TGTGCCAGCAGTAGATCTAGCGGGGTCTCCTACAATGAGCAGTTCTTC.

J is TRBJ1-1 and V is TRBV4-1, with D possibly TRBD1 on 6 matching bases. The CDR3 covers 17 residues. The ends were cut back, 1 base at V and 2 bases at J, with 17 bases in the middle. Germline lookup yields CDR1 MGHRA and CDR2 YSYEKL. CDR3 loop: CASSQAVGHLINTEAFF. CDR3 bases: TGCGCCAGCAGCCAAGCTGTGGGACACCTCATTAACACTGAAGCTTTCTTT.